This T cell receptor beta chain is drawn from a study of OX40 agonist ivuxolimab in advanced cancers. Overall study: Ivuxolimab doses were 0.01, 0.1, 0.3, 1.5, 3 or 10 mg/kg every 2 weeks.

Samples of blood were obtained at baseline, on cycle 4 day 1, and on cycle 7 day 1. The study, taken as a whole, reports: Among the nonresponders, some also had low normalized T-cell clonal expansion.

Regarding this clone: What it recognizes is unknown.

V was pared by 4 bases and J by 3 bases, with 20 bases between. CDR1 ENHRY and CDR2 SYGVKD come from the germline V gene. The CDR3 loop spans 17 amino acids. The protocol was immunoSEQ multiplex PCR, while the TCRdb copy is restricted to in-frame clones and leaves out a portion. The sample lists 70,000 or so clones; roughly nine tenths were seen once. The gene calls are TRBV10-3 and TRBJ2-3; D is possibly TRBD2 (6 bases). Sequences were derived from CD4+ or CD8+ T cells sorted from blood, sampled in a trial of the OX40 agonist ivuxolimab. The receptor was isolated from an adult with an advanced solid tumor such as melanoma, head and neck, liver or kidney cancer. In DNA form, the CDR3 reads TGTGCCATCAGTGCTCTCGACGGGAGCCTCGGTACAGATACGCAGTATTTT. Translation gives CAISALDGSLGTDTQYF.